The entry below describes one T cell receptor (beta chain). The sample comes from a study of HIV-infected patients and healthy controls. The CDR3 has 13 residues. V lost 3 bases and J lost 1, with 4 bases in between. TCRdb ran MiXCR on the 5' RACE reads and lists one entry per CDR3 protein. The profile shows 60,000 to 75,000 distinct CDR3 sequences, roughly a sixth of them singletons. This TCR came from a human donor in good health. The sequenced sample was CD4+ T cells from blood. This chain uses TRBV12-3 or TRBV12-4 with TRBJ1-3; D unresolved. CDR3 in DNA: TGTGCCAGCAGTTTCGATTCTGGAAACACCATATATTTT. Translated: CASSFDSGNTIYF.